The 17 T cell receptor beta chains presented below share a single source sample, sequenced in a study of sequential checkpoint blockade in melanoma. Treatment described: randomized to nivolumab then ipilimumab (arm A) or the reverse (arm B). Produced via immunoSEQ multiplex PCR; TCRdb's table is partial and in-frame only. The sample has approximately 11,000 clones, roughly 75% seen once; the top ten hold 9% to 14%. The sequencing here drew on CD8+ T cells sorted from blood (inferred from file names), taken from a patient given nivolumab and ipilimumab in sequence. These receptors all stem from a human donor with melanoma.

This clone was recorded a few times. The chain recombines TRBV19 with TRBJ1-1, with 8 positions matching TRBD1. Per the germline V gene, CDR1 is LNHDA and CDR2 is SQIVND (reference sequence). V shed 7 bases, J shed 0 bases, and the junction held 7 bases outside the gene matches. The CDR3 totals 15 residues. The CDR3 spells CASKDRAEVNTEAFF. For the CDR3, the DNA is TGTGCCAGTAAGGACAGGGCCGAGGTGAACACTGAAGCTTTCTTT.

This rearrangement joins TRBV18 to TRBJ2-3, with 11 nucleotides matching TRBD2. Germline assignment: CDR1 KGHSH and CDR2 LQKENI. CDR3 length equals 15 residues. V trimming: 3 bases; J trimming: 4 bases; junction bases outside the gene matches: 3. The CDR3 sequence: CASSPTSGSPDTQYF. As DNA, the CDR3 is TGTGCCAGCTCACCTACTAGCGGGAGTCCAGATACGCAGTATTTT.

The CDR3 protein is CASSLHPAGKETQYF. CDR3 nucleotide sequence: TGTGCCAGCAGCTTACACCCCGCGGGAAAAGAGACCCAGTACTTC. This rearrangement joins TRBV11-2 to TRBJ2-5; D perhaps matches TRBD2 (6 bases). V shed 2 bases and J shed 3 bases, with 13 bases lying between them. The CDR3 is 15 residues long. Germline V gene lookup returns CDR1 SGHAT and CDR2 FQNNGV.

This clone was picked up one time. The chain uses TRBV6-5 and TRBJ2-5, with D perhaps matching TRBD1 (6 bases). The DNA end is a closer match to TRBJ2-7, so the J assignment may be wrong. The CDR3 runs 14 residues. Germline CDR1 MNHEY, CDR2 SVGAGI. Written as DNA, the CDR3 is TGTGCCAGCTCTCTTTGGACAGACTCCTACGAGCAGTACTTC. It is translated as CASSLWTDSYEQYF.

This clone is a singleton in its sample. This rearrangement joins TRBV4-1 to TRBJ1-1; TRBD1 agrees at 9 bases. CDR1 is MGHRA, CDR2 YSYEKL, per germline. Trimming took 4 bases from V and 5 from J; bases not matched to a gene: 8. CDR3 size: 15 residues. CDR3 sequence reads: CASSLTGTGFTEAFF. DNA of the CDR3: TGCGCCAGCAGCCTGACCGGGACAGGGTTTACTGAAGCTTTCTTT.

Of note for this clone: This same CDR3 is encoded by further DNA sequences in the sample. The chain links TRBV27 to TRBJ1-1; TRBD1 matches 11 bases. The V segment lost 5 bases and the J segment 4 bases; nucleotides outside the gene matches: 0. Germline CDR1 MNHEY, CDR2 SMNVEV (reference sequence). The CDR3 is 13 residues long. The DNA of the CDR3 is TGTGCCAGCAGTGGACAGGGGGCCACTGAAGCTTTCTTT. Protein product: CASSGQGATEAFF.

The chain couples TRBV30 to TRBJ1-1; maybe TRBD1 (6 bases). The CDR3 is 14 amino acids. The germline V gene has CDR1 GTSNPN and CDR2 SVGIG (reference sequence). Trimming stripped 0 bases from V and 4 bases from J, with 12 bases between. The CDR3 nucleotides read TGTGCCTGGAGTGTACACAGGGCTGGCACTGAAGCTTTCTTT. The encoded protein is CAWSVHRAGTEAFF.

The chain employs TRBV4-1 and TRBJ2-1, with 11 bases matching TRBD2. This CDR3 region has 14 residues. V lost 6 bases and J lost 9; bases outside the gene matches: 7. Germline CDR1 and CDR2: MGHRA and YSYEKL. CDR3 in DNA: TGCGCCAGCAGTCATAGCGGGAGGGCCGGTGAGCAGTTCTTC. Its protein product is CASSHSGRAGEQFF.

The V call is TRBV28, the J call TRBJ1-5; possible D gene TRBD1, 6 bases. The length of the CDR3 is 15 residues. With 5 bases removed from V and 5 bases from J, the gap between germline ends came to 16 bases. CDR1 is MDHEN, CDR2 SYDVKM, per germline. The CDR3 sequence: CASSPSRGGHQPQHF. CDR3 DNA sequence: TGTGCCAGCAGTCCCTCGAGAGGGGGTCATCAGCCCCAGCATTTT.

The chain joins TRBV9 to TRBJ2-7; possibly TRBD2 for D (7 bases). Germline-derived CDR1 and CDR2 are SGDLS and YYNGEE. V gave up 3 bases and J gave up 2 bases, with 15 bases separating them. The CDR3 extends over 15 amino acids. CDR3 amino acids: CASSEGGTTTYEQYF. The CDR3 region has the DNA TGTGCCAGCAGCGAGGGGGGGACAACTACCTACGAGCAGTACTTC.

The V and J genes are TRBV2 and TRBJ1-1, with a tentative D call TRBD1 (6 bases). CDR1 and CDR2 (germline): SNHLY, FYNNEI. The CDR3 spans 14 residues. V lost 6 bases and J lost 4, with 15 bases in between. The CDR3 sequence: CASSVGTPPTEAFF. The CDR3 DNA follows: TGTGCCAGCAGCGTCGGGACACCGCCCACTGAAGCTTTCTTT.

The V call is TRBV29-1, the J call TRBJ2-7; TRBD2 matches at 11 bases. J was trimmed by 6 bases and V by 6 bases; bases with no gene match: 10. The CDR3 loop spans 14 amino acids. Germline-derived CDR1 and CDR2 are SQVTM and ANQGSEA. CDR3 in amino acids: CSVVVIAGGIEQYF. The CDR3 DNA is TGCAGCGTCGTGGTGATAGCGGGAGGGATCGAGCAGTACTTC.

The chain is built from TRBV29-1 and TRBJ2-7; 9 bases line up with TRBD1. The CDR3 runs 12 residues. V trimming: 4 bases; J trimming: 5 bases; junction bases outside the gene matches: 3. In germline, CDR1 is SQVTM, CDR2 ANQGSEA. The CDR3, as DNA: TGCAGCGTTGCCGGGACAGGGAACGAGCAGTACTTC. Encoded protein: CSVAGTGNEQYF.

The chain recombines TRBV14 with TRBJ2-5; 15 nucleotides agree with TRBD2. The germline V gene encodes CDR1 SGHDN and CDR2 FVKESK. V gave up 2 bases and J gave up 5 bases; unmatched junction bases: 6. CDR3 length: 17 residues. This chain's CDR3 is CASSQTGTSGRSETQYF. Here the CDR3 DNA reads TGTGCCAGCAGCCAAACCGGGACTAGCGGGAGGTCGGAGACCCAGTACTTC.

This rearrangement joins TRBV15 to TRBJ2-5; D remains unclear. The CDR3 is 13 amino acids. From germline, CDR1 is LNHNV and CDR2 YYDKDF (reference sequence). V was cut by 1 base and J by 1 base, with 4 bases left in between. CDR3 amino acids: CATSRGVQETQYF. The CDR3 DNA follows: TGTGCCACCAGCAGAGGCGTCCAAGAGACCCAGTACTTC.

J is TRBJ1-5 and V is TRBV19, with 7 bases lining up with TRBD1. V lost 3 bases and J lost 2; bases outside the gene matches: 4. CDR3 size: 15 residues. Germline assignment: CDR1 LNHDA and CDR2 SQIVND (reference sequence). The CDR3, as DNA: TGTGCCAGTAGTATGGCAGGGGGAGGCAATCAGCCCCAGCATTTT. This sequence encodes CASSMAGGGNQPQHF. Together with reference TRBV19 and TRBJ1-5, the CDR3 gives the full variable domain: DGGITQSPKYLFRKEGQNVTLSCEQNLNHDAMYWYRQDPGQGLRLIYYSQIVNDFQKGDIAEGYSVSREKKESFPLTVTSAQKNPTAFYLCASSMAGGGNQPQHFGDGTRLSIL.

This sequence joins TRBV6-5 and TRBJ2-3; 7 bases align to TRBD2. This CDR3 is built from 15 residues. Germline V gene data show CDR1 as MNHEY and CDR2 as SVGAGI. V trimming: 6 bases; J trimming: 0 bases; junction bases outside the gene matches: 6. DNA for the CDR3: TGTGCCAGCAGCTATTGGGGGGGGAGCACAGATACGCAGTATTTT. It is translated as CASSYWGGSTDTQYF.